This is a list of T cell receptor beta chains from one sample in a study of cytomegalovirus exposure and HLA in healthy donors. Some clones are missing from TCRdb's copy, which holds only in-frame ones; the method was immunoSEQ multiplex PCR. The repertoire holds some 140,000 clones, less than 80% seen once, with around 7% in the top ten. Sequencing used PBMCs. The origin of the receptors is a man aged 35 to 55 in good health and CMV-seropositive. The CDR3 runs from the conserved cysteine through the conserved F or W. Each record gives: J gene, V gene, clone size, D gene, CDR3 DNA, CDR3 protein. The D gene is left open where the match is weak. Not all rows give a size; the values are once, few, many and, for expanded clones, a class.

J gene: TRBJ2-1
V gene: TRBV19
clone size: -
D gene: TRBD2
CDR3 DNA: TGTGCCACTGCCGTTAGAGGTAGCGGGAGAAACGGAGAGCAGTTCTTC
CDR3 protein: CATAVRGSGRNGEQFF

J gene: TRBJ2-6
V gene: TRBV5-1
clone size: -
D gene: -
CDR3 DNA: TGCGCCAGCAGCTTGCTTCCCTCTGGGGCCAACGTCCTGACTTTC
CDR3 protein: CASSLLPSGANVLTF

J gene: TRBJ2-7
V gene: TRBV7-3
clone size: few
D gene: TRBD2
CDR3 DNA: TGTGCCAGCAGCTACTCTAGCGGGAGCTCCTACGAGCAGTACTTC
CDR3 protein: CASSYSSGSSYEQYF

J gene: TRBJ1-1
V gene: TRBV6-5
clone size: -
D gene: TRBD1
CDR3 DNA: TGTGCCAGCAGTTTGTCGGACAGGGAGGCTTTCTTT
CDR3 protein: CASSLSDREAFF

J gene: TRBJ2-7
V gene: TRBV7-8
clone size: -
D gene: TRBD2
CDR3 DNA: TGTGCCAGCAGCCCCTTCGGACTAGACACTAACTACGAGCAGTACTTC
CDR3 protein: CASSPFGLDTNYEQYF

J gene: TRBJ1-1
V gene: TRBV28
clone size: -
D gene: -
CDR3 DNA: TGTGCCAGCAGGCAGATAGGAGGTGAAGCTTTCTTT
CDR3 protein: CASRQIGGEAFF

J gene: TRBJ1-3
V gene: TRBV7-9
clone size: -
D gene: -
CDR3 DNA: TGTGCCAGCAGCTTGTTCGGTAATTCTGGAAACACCATATATTTT
CDR3 protein: CASSLFGNSGNTIYF

J gene: TRBJ2-7
V gene: TRBV6-1
clone size: -
D gene: TRBD1
CDR3 DNA: TGTGCCAGCACCTCTAAAAGGGGGCCGCAAGAGGGGCAGTACTTC
CDR3 protein: CASTSKRGPQEGQYF

J gene: TRBJ2-1
V gene: TRBV19
clone size: -
D gene: -
CDR3 DNA: TGTGCCAGTAGTATAGATAGGGGACGGGGGTTGAAGATCTTC
CDR3 protein: CASSIDRGRGLKIF

J gene: TRBJ1-5
V gene: TRBV2
clone size: -
D gene: TRBD1
CDR3 DNA: TGTGCCAGCAGGACAGGGAGTAGCAATCAGCCCCAGCATTTT
CDR3 protein: CASRTGSSNQPQHF

J gene: TRBJ2-2
V gene: TRBV5-1
clone size: -
D gene: -
CDR3 DNA: TGCGCCAGCAGCTTGGACAGATCGAACACCGGGGAGCTGTTTTTT
CDR3 protein: CASSLDRSNTGELFF

J gene: TRBJ1-5
V gene: TRBV7-9
clone size: -
D gene: -
CDR3 DNA: TGTGCCAGCAGCCAGAACGGGGACAATCAGCCCCAGCATTTT
CDR3 protein: CASSQNGDNQPQHF

J gene: TRBJ2-7
V gene: TRBV6-5
clone size: -
D gene: -
CDR3 DNA: TGTGCCAGTAGGGGAGGCGGCCTCGGCTACGAGCAGTACTTC
CDR3 protein: CASRGGGLGYEQYF

J gene: TRBJ1-2
V gene: TRBV5-6
clone size: -
D gene: -
CDR3 DNA: TGTGCCAGCAGCTTGGTACCACAGGGTTCAGCCTATGGCTACACCTTC
CDR3 protein: CASSLVPQGSAYGYTF

J gene: TRBJ2-1
V gene: TRBV9
clone size: -
D gene: -
CDR3 DNA: TGTGCCAGCAGGCAGGGGGGAGCACAAAGTGAGCAGTTCTTC
CDR3 protein: CASRQGGAQSEQFF

J gene: TRBJ1-3
V gene: TRBV7-9
clone size: -
D gene: -
CDR3 DNA: TGTGCCAGCAGCTTAGCGCAGGGGAGCTCTGGAAACACCATATATTTT
CDR3 protein: CASSLAQGSSGNTIYF

J gene: TRBJ2-5
V gene: TRBV5-1
clone size: once
D gene: -
CDR3 DNA: TGCGCCAGCAGCTGGGGCGACAGAGGCCAAGAGACCCAGTACTTC
CDR3 protein: CASSWGDRGQETQYF

J gene: TRBJ1-4
V gene: TRBV4-1
clone size: few
D gene: -
CDR3 DNA: TGCGCCAGCAGCAAGACTCGGGGGGAGGTAGATGAAAAACTGTTTTTT
CDR3 protein: CASSKTRGEVDEKLFF

J gene: TRBJ2-7
V gene: TRBV13
clone size: -
D gene: TRBD2
CDR3 DNA: TGTGCCAGCAGCTTTTTCAGCGGGACCCTCGGCGAGCAGTACTTC
CDR3 protein: CASSFFSGTLGEQYF

J gene: TRBJ2-7
V gene: TRBV27
clone size: -
D gene: TRBD2
CDR3 DNA: TGTGCCAGCAGTCCCCTAGCGGAGAGGAGGGCCGAGCAGTACTTC
CDR3 protein: CASSPLAERRAEQYF

J gene: TRBJ1-2
V gene: TRBV2
clone size: -
D gene: TRBD1
CDR3 DNA: TGTGCCAGCAGTGAGCAGGGGGCGCACTATGGCTACACCTTC
CDR3 protein: CASSEQGAHYGYTF

J gene: TRBJ1-5
V gene: TRBV19
clone size: -
D gene: -
CDR3 DNA: TGTGCCAGTAGTTCCCAGTCAAAACGGCCCCAGCATTTT
CDR3 protein: CASSSQSKRPQHF

J gene: TRBJ1-2
V gene: TRBV28
clone size: -
D gene: -
CDR3 DNA: TGTGCCAGCAGACCACAGGGCTATGGCTACACCTTC
CDR3 protein: CASRPQGYGYTF

J gene: TRBJ2-2
V gene: TRBV30
clone size: once
D gene: TRBD1
CDR3 DNA: TGTGCCTGGAGAGGACAGGGTCCCGGGGAGCTGTTTTTT
CDR3 protein: CAWRGQGPGELFF

J gene: TRBJ2-1
V gene: TRBV19
clone size: -
D gene: -
CDR3 DNA: TGTGCCAGTAGTTTGAGGGTTCCCAATGAGCAGTTCTTC
CDR3 protein: CASSLRVPNEQFF

J gene: TRBJ2-7
V gene: TRBV21-1
clone size: -
D gene: -
CDR3 DNA: TGTGCCAGCAGCAAGGGGAAGCGGCCATTCTCCTACGAGCAGTACTTC
CDR3 protein: CASSKGKRPFSYEQYF

J gene: TRBJ2-7
V gene: TRBV15
clone size: -
D gene: TRBD1
CDR3 DNA: TGTGCCACCAGCAGCTGGACAGGTAGTTACGAGCAGTACTTC
CDR3 protein: CATSSWTGSYEQYF

J gene: TRBJ2-2
V gene: TRBV27
clone size: -
D gene: -
CDR3 DNA: TGTGCCAGCAGTTCCCGGTTGGCCGGGGAGCTGTTTTTT
CDR3 protein: CASSSRLAGELFF

J gene: TRBJ2-5
V gene: TRBV5-1
clone size: few
D gene: -
CDR3 DNA: TGCGCCAGCAGCTTGGCCCAGCGCGAGACCCAGTACTTC
CDR3 protein: CASSLAQRETQYF

J gene: TRBJ1-3
V gene: TRBV21-1
clone size: -
D gene: -
CDR3 DNA: TGTGCCAGCATCTCGGGACAGCTCGACTCTGGAAACACCATATATTTT
CDR3 protein: CASISGQLDSGNTIYF

J gene: TRBJ1-1
V gene: TRBV28
clone size: many
D gene: TRBD1
CDR3 DNA: TGTGCCAGCATTACAGGGGCCCCGAACACTGAAGCTTTCTTT
CDR3 protein: CASITGAPNTEAFF

J gene: TRBJ1-4
V gene: TRBV30
clone size: few
D gene: TRBD1
CDR3 DNA: TGTGCCTGGAGTCCACCAGACAGGGTTTCGGAAAAACTGTTTTTT
CDR3 protein: CAWSPPDRVSEKLFF

J gene: TRBJ2-6
V gene: TRBV9
clone size: -
D gene: -
CDR3 DNA: TGTGCCAGCAGCGTAGATCTCTCTGGGGCCAACGTCCTGACTTTC
CDR3 protein: CASSVDLSGANVLTF

J gene: TRBJ1-2
V gene: TRBV30
clone size: -
D gene: TRBD1
CDR3 DNA: TGTGCCAGGGACAGGGATACGGAAGGCTACACCTTC
CDR3 protein: CARDRDTEGYTF

J gene: TRBJ1-1
V gene: TRBV7-9
clone size: once
D gene: TRBD1
CDR3 DNA: TGTGCCAGCAGCTTAGTGACAGGGTGGGCCAGGAGCACTGAAGCTTTCTTT
CDR3 protein: CASSLVTGWARSTEAFF

J gene: TRBJ1-2
V gene: TRBV6-1
clone size: -
D gene: TRBD1
CDR3 DNA: TGTGCCAGCAGTGGTGTGACAGGGATCTATGGCTACACCTTC
CDR3 protein: CASSGVTGIYGYTF

J gene: TRBJ2-2
V gene: TRBV9
clone size: -
D gene: TRBD2
CDR3 DNA: TGTGCCAGCAGCGCCTCTAGCGGGAGTATCGGGGAGCTGTTTTTT
CDR3 protein: CASSASSGSIGELFF

J gene: TRBJ2-3
V gene: TRBV30
clone size: -
D gene: -
CDR3 DNA: TGTGCCTGGAGTGTAAGACTAGGGGATACGCAGTATTTT
CDR3 protein: CAWSVRLGDTQYF

J gene: TRBJ2-3
V gene: TRBV11-1
clone size: few
D gene: -
CDR3 DNA: TGTGCCAGCAGCTTAGTGGGGGAGGCGATGGATACGCAGTATTTT
CDR3 protein: CASSLVGEAMDTQYF

J gene: TRBJ1-2
V gene: TRBV28
clone size: -
D gene: -
CDR3 DNA: TGTGCCAGCACTCAGGCAGGGGCGTTCTATGGCTACACCTTC
CDR3 protein: CASTQAGAFYGYTF

J gene: TRBJ1-2
V gene: TRBV5-4
clone size: once
D gene: -
CDR3 DNA: TGTGCCAGCAGCACCGACATTAACTATGGCTACACCTTC
CDR3 protein: CASSTDINYGYTF

J gene: TRBJ1-6
V gene: TRBV30
clone size: -
D gene: -
CDR3 DNA: TGTGCCTGGAGCGGGGGACGGAATAATTCACCCCTCCACTTT
CDR3 protein: CAWSGGRNNSPLHF

J gene: TRBJ1-1
V gene: TRBV2
clone size: -
D gene: TRBD1
CDR3 DNA: TGTGCCAGCAGTTATGACAGGGGACCTAACACTGAAGCTTTCTTT
CDR3 protein: CASSYDRGPNTEAFF

J gene: TRBJ2-2
V gene: TRBV10-2
clone size: -
D gene: -
CDR3 DNA: TGCGCCAGCAGTGAGTTCTTAGGACAGTACGGGGAGCTGTTTTTT
CDR3 protein: CASSEFLGQYGELFF

J gene: TRBJ2-1
V gene: TRBV7-9
clone size: -
D gene: TRBD1
CDR3 DNA: TGTTCCAGCAGTTTGCAGGGGGCGGGCGCCTACAATGAGCAGTTCTTC
CDR3 protein: CSSSLQGAGAYNEQFF

J gene: TRBJ1-3
V gene: TRBV7-6
clone size: many
D gene: -
CDR3 DNA: TGTGCCAGCAGCGAACAGGGAACCGGAAACACCATATATTTT
CDR3 protein: CASSEQGTGNTIYF

J gene: TRBJ2-5
V gene: TRBV30
clone size: -
D gene: -
CDR3 DNA: TGTGCCTGGAGTGTAGGAGGTGAGCAGTACTTC
CDR3 protein: CAWSVGGEQYF

J gene: TRBJ2-1
V gene: TRBV15
clone size: -
D gene: TRBD2
CDR3 DNA: TGTGCCACCAGCGATAAAGCTAGCGGTAGCTCCTACAATGAGCAGTTCTTC
CDR3 protein: CATSDKASGSSYNEQFF

J gene: TRBJ2-7
V gene: TRBV5-1
clone size: -
D gene: TRBD1
CDR3 DNA: TGCGCCAGCAGCTTAACAGGGGGATACTACGAGCAGTACTTC
CDR3 protein: CASSLTGGYYEQYF

J gene: TRBJ1-2
V gene: TRBV28
clone size: -
D gene: TRBD1
CDR3 DNA: TGTGCCAGCAGGCCATCGGGACAGGGACCTGGCTACACCTTC
CDR3 protein: CASRPSGQGPGYTF

J gene: TRBJ2-1
V gene: TRBV30
clone size: few
D gene: -
CDR3 DNA: TGTGCCTGGAGTGTACCTATCGGCTACAATGAGCAGTTCTTC
CDR3 protein: CAWSVPIGYNEQFF

J gene: TRBJ2-7
V gene: TRBV6-1
clone size: -
D gene: -
CDR3 DNA: TGTGCCAGCAGCGGACGGACAGACGGCTACGAGCAGTACTTC
CDR3 protein: CASSGRTDGYEQYF

J gene: TRBJ1-3
V gene: TRBV30
clone size: -
D gene: -
CDR3 DNA: TGTGCCTGGAGTGGCAGCTCTGGAAACACCATATATTTT
CDR3 protein: CAWSGSSGNTIYF

J gene: TRBJ2-5
V gene: TRBV25-1
clone size: -
D gene: TRBD1
CDR3 DNA: TGTGCCAGCAGACAAGACAGGGGGGTTAAGACCCAGTACTTC
CDR3 protein: CASRQDRGVKTQYF

J gene: TRBJ2-5
V gene: TRBV4-1
clone size: once
D gene: -
CDR3 DNA: TGCGCCAGCAGCCATGGAACCCGCGGTGGGGAGACCCAGTACTTC
CDR3 protein: CASSHGTRGGETQYF

J gene: TRBJ1-3
V gene: TRBV6-1
clone size: -
D gene: -
CDR3 DNA: TGTGCCAGCAGATCTAGGCACTCCGGGGACACCATATATTTT
CDR3 protein: CASRSRHSGDTIYF